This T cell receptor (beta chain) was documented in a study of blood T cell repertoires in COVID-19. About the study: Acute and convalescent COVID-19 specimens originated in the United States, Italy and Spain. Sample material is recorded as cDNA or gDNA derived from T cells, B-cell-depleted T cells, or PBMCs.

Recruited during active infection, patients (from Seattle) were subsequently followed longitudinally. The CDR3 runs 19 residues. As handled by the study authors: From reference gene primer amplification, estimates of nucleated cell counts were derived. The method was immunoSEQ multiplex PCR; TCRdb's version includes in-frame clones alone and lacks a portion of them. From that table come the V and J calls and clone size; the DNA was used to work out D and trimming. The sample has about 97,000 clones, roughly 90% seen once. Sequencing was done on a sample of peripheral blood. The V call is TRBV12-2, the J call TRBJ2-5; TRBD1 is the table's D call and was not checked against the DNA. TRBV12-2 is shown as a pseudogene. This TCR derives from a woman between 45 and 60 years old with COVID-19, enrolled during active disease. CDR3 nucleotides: TGTGCAAGTCGCTTCCCAAGTAATTGGGCTTCCGGCCCTCAAGAGACCCAGTACTTC. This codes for CASRFPSNWASGPQETQYF.